A single sample gave rise to the 10 T cell receptor beta chains below, sequenced in a study of shared clonotypes between healthy human individuals. The method was immunoSEQ multiplex PCR; TCRdb's version includes in-frame clones alone and lacks a portion of them. The sample yields about 600,000 clones, nearly 97% seen once. As defined, naive CD8 cells were CD45RO-negative and positively selected for CCR7, with terminally differentiated effector memory CD45RA+ cells excluded. The specimen sequenced was naive CD8+ T cells sorted from blood. The receptors shown here come from a woman aged 25 to 39 in good health.

This clone was detected only once. The genes are TRBV28 and TRBJ1-4; 7 bases are shared with TRBD1. CDR3 length: 14 amino acids. The trim removed 1 base at V and 6 bases at J, leaving 2 bases unmatched. Germline assignment: CDR1 MDHEN and CDR2 SYDVKM. The CDR3 loop is CASSLLRGHEKLFF. The DNA for the CDR3 is TGTGCCAGCAGTTTATTAAGGGGGCATGAAAAACTGTTTTTT.

The CDR3 loop is CASSPKERAYEQYF. The CDR3 DNA is TGTGCCAGCAGCCCCAAGGAGCGGGCCTACGAGCAGTACTTC. The chain joins TRBV7-9 to TRBJ2-7; tentative D call: TRBD2 (6 bases). Per the germline V gene, CDR1 is SEHNR and CDR2 is FQNEAQ (reference sequence). The V gene lost 5 bases and the J gene lost 2 bases, with 13 bases spanning the gap. The CDR3 covers 14 residues.

As regards this clone: This same CDR3 is encoded by further DNA sequences in the sample. This chain joins TRBV9 and TRBJ2-1; D unclear. The V gene lost 0 bases and the J gene lost 0 bases, with 7 bases spanning the gap. The CDR3 has 15 residues. Germline assignment: CDR1 SGDLS and CDR2 YYNGEE. The CDR3 coding sequence is TGTGCCAGCAGCGTAGGTCCGAGCTCCTACAATGAGCAGTTCTTC. Translation: CASSVGPSSYNEQFF.

The rearrangement uses TRBV9 and TRBJ2-1; D might be TRBD1 (6 bases). The CDR3 runs 17 residues. Trimming pared 1 base from V and 5 bases from J, leaving 19 bases between. Germline V gene sequence: CDR1 SGDLS, CDR2 YYNGEE. The CDR3 here is CASSVLTGPTGDNEQFF. The CDR3 nucleotides read TGTGCCAGCAGCGTACTGACAGGTCCTACCGGCGACAATGAGCAGTTCTTC.

J is TRBJ1-2 and V is TRBV29-1; 9 bases agree with TRBD1. Germline values: CDR1 SQVTM, CDR2 ANQGSEA. V trimming: 6 bases; J trimming: 0 bases; junction bases outside the gene matches: 11. The CDR3 loop spans 16 amino acids. The CDR3 DNA follows: TGCAGCGTCCTAGGGGACAGGGCAAAAGCTAACTATGGCTACACCTTC. This translates into CSVLGDRAKANYGYTF.

V usage is TRBV11-2 and J usage is TRBJ2-7, with D perhaps TRBD1 (6 bases). V shed 0 bases and J shed 2 bases, with 11 bases lying between them. The length of the CDR3 is 15 residues. From germline, CDR1 is SGHAT and CDR2 FQNNGV. The CDR3 is CASSLDVTGPYEQYF. CDR3 coding DNA: TGTGCCAGCAGCTTAGATGTGACAGGTCCCTACGAGCAGTACTTC.

The genes are TRBV6-1 and TRBJ2-1; no reliable D call. Trimming took 7 bases from V and 1 from J, leaving 8 bases between them. CDR3 length equals 13 residues. Germline CDR1 reads MNHNS; CDR2 reads SASEGT. DNA of the CDR3: TGTGCCAGCACCACCGTATCCTACAATGAGCAGTTCTTC. Translation gives CASTTVSYNEQFF.

This chain links TRBV7-9 with TRBJ2-1; the D gene could be TRBD1 or TRBD2 (5 bases each). Germline CDR1 SEHNR, CDR2 FQNEAQ (reference sequence). V lost 5 bases and J lost 5, with 13 bases in between. CDR3 length equals 14 residues. In DNA, the CDR3 is TGTGCCAGCAGCATACGAGGGGAGAACAATGAGCAGTTCTTC. Translation gives CASSIRGENNEQFF.

This rearrangement joins TRBV19 to TRBJ1-5, with a weak D call TRBD1 (5 bases). V lost 5 bases and J lost 3, with 17 bases in between. This CDR3 is built from 16 residues. Germline CDR1 and CDR2: LNHDA and SQIVND (reference sequence). The CDR3 protein is CASSWLDGALNQPQHF. The DNA for the CDR3 is TGTGCCAGTAGTTGGCTGGACGGGGCCCTCAATCAGCCCCAGCATTTT.

The chain is built from TRBV19 and TRBJ2-1, with a weak D call TRBD1 (5 bases). With 5 bases removed from V and 7 bases from J, the gap between germline ends came to 15 bases. From germline, CDR1 is LNHDA and CDR2 SQIVND (reference sequence). CDR3 size: 14 residues. The CDR3 here is CASSVDSVPNEQFF. CDR3 coding DNA: TGTGCCAGTAGTGTTGACAGTGTGCCTAATGAGCAGTTCTTC.